This record looks at one T cell receptor beta chain sequence and its context. What it binds is unknown. The V end lost 1 base, the J end lost 6 bases, and 10 bases lay between the germline ends. From germline, CDR1 is PRHDT and CDR2 FYEKMQ (reference sequence). CDR3 length: 13 residues. Treatment meaning: oral pan-JAK inhibitor, 5-10 mg twice daily. Using a FACSAria, the CD4+ and CD8+ T cells were sorted from the PBMCs. The source of the sample is a study of CD8+ T cells in alopecia areata. Study overall: Twice a day, 5 to 10 mg of oral tofacitinib was administered to treated patients.

The study, taken as a whole, reports: Many expanded lesional clones persisted in scalp and blood during tofacitinib.

Reverse transcribed after extraction, RNA yielded cDNA as the sequencing template. Assay used: immunoSEQ multiplex PCR; TCRdb lists only in-frame clones, some missing. The sample has 120,000 to 150,000 clones; 75% to 85% are singletons. The sample consisted of CD8+ T cells sorted from blood, taken at week 4, from a patient treated with tofacitinib. The V call is TRBV13, the J call TRBJ2-7; D remains unclear. The receptor was isolated from a human donor with alopecia areata. The CDR3 bases are TGTGCCAGCAGCTTAGTTCACTCGGTCGAGCAGTACTTC. This codes for CASSLVHSVEQYF.